One and the same sample provided the 32 T cell receptor beta chains below, sequenced in a study of T cells after yellow fever vaccination. Via MiXCR, TCRdb re-called the 5' RACE reads, giving one row per CDR3 protein. The sample shows 180,000 or so distinct CDR3 sequences, approximately 10% of them seen only once. Specimen: CD8+ T cells sorted from PBMCs, collected 15 days after the yellow fever booster vaccination. The receptors derive from a man aged 18 to 35 who received the YFV17D yellow fever vaccine.

The V call is TRBV12-3 or TRBV12-4, the J call TRBJ2-1; D may match TRBD1 or TRBD2 (6 bases each). The CDR3 contains 14 residues. V dropped 8 bases and J dropped 5 bases, with 16 bases sitting between them. The CDR3 nucleotides are TGTGCCAGCCCCCCGGAGGGGGTGGACAATGAGCAGTTCTTC. This codes for CASPPEGVDNEQFF.

V gene TRBV7-2 combines with J gene TRBJ2-3; D uncertain. The V end was cut by 8 bases, the J end by 0 bases, with 12 bases between. The germline V gene encodes CDR1 SGHTA and CDR2 FQGNSA. The CDR3 consists of 14 residues. This chain's CDR3 is CASRHPTSTDTQYF. In nucleotides, the CDR3 is TGTGCCAGCCGCCACCCGACAAGCACAGATACGCAGTATTTT.

This chain joins TRBV19 and TRBJ1-3; D unclear. Germline CDR1 is LNHDA and CDR2 is SQIVND (reference sequence). The CDR3 is 14 amino acids. Trimming took off 7 bases at V and 8 bases at J, with 18 bases between the two ends. CDR3 residues: CASTPPRRTDTIYF. The CDR3 DNA sequence: TGTGCCAGTACTCCCCCCCGCAGGACGGACACCATATATTTT.

This clonotype has just a few counts. J is TRBJ1-5 and V is TRBV6-6, with D tentatively TRBD1 (6 bases). CDR3 length: 16 residues. Germline CDR1 and CDR2: MNHNY and SVGAGI (reference sequence). The V end was cut by 4 bases, the J end by 0 bases, with 13 bases between. The DNA of the CDR3 is TGTGCCAGCAGTTTGGGCAGGACAGTTAGCAATCAGCCCCAGCATTTT. Its protein product is CASSLGRTVSNQPQHF.

The rearrangement links TRBV5-1 to TRBJ2-7; D is undetermined. The V and J ends lost 1 base and 6 bases respectively, with 17 bases between them. There are 15 residues in the CDR3. In germline, CDR1 is SGHRS, CDR2 YFSETQ. The CDR3 sequence: CASSLNTALPTEQYV. The CDR3 DNA follows: TGCGCCAGCAGCTTGAATACCGCACTCCCCACCGAGCAGTACGTC.

V is TRBV29-1 and J is TRBJ1-2; 7 bases fit TRBD1. This CDR3 contains 12 residues. The germline V gene has CDR1 SQVTM and CDR2 ANQGSEA. The J segment lost 8 bases and the V segment lost 3 bases, leaving 6 bases of the junction unmatched. The CDR3 bases are TGCAGCGTTGAGCGACAGGGTCCCGGCTACACCTTC. Translated, it gives CSVERQGPGYTF.

At least ten counts were recorded for this clonotype. J is TRBJ2-5 and V is TRBV10-2; 10 bases are a match to TRBD2. The length of the CDR3 is 15 residues. After removal of 8 bases from V and 0 bases from J, the junction contained 6 bases not matched to a gene. CDR1 is WSHSY and CDR2 is SAAADI in the germline V gene. The CDR3 DNA sequence: TGCGCCAGCGGTGGGACTAGCGAGTACCAAGAGACCCAGTACTTC. Protein: CASGGTSEYQETQYF.

The rearrangement uses TRBV30 and TRBJ2-7; D possibly corresponds to TRBD1 (5 bases). Trimming cost V 3 bases and J 5 bases, with 11 bases left between them. Germline V gives CDR1 GTSNPN, CDR2 SVGIG (reference sequence). CDR3 length: 12 amino acids. DNA for the CDR3: TGTGCCTGGAGCCCCTCAGGGAACGAGCAGTACTTC. Amino acid sequence: CAWSPSGNEQYF.

This chain uses TRBV7-9 with TRBJ2-1; 8 bases line up with TRBD2. The length of the CDR3 is 14 residues. Germline V lookup: CDR1 SEHNR, CDR2 FQNEAQ (reference sequence). The ends lost 5 bases at V and 7 bases at J; junction bases unmatched: 7. This CDR3 is CASSESGGLNEQFF. In nucleotides, the CDR3 is TGTGCCAGCAGCGAAAGCGGGGGATTGAATGAGCAGTTCTTC.

This clonotype was picked up a small number of times. The chain couples TRBV5-5 to TRBJ2-7, with no clear D. This CDR3 region has 15 residues. Germline V gives CDR1 SGHKS, CDR2 YYEKEE (reference sequence). Trimming took off 0 bases at V and 4 bases at J, with 14 bases between the two ends. The CDR3 here is CASSLVGNTPYEQYF. CDR3 DNA sequence: TGTGCCAGCAGCTTGGTAGGGAATACCCCTTACGAGCAGTACTTC.

The chain has TRBV4-1 and TRBJ2-3; D is unclear. Trimming removed 0 bases at V and 3 bases at J, with 16 bases between. Germline V CDR1 and CDR2: MGHRA, YSYEKL. The CDR3 is 17 amino acids. The CDR3: CASSQDTGMVQTDTQYF. DNA for the CDR3: TGCGCCAGCAGCCAAGATACTGGCATGGTGCAGACAGATACGCAGTATTTT.

This clonotype was observed many times. The chain is built from TRBV6-5 and TRBJ2-1; D unresolved. CDR3 length equals 15 residues. V shed 2 bases and J shed 1 base, with 9 bases lying between them. Germline V lookup: CDR1 MNHEY, CDR2 SVGAGI. The CDR3 sequence: CASSYGTPSYNEQFF. The CDR3 DNA is TGTGCCAGCAGTTACGGCACCCCATCCTACAATGAGCAGTTCTTC.

This rearrangement joins TRBV7-9 to TRBJ1-2; D gene unclear. The CDR3 covers 13 residues. Germline CDR1 and CDR2: SEHNR and FQNEAQ (reference sequence). V lost 4 bases and J lost 3, with 9 bases in between. CDR3 sequence reads: CASSYGQDYGYTF. The DNA for the CDR3 is TGTGCCAGCAGCTATGGGCAGGACTATGGCTACACCTTC. Combining the CDR3 with reference TRBV7-9 and TRBJ1-2 gives the whole variable domain DTGVSQNPRHKITKRGQNVTFRCDPISEHNRLYWYRQTLGQGPEFLTYFQNEAQLEKSRLLSDRFSAERPKGSFSTLEIQRTEQGDSAMYLCASSYGQDYGYTFGSGTRLTVV.

This clonotype was counted at least ten times. The chain carries TRBV3-1 and TRBJ2-1; 9 bases agree with TRBD2. After removal of 3 bases from V and 6 bases from J, the junction contained 15 bases not matched to a gene. The CDR3 covers 18 residues. CDR1 and CDR2 (germline): LGHDT, YNNKEL (reference sequence). CDR3 nucleotides: TGTGCCAGCAGCCATCGCGGGCGGGGGGGCCCGGGGGCCAATGAGCAGTTCTTC. Translating it yields CASSHRGRGGPGANEQFF.

In this sample, this clonotype turned up a few times. This chain links TRBV7-9 with TRBJ1-2; D gene uncertain. Trimming removed 4 bases from V and 3 bases from J, with 12 bases in between. This CDR3 is 14 amino acids long. Per the germline V gene, CDR1 is SEHNR and CDR2 is FQNEAQ (reference sequence). CDR3: CASSSRPRDYGYTF. The CDR3 nucleotides are TGTGCCAGCAGCTCACGGCCTCGAGACTATGGCTACACCTTC. The variable domain in full, completed from reference TRBV7-9 and TRBJ1-2, reads DTGVSQNPRHKITKRGQNVTFRCDPISEHNRLYWYRQTLGQGPEFLTYFQNEAQLEKSRLLSDRFSAERPKGSFSTLEIQRTEQGDSAMYLCASSSRPRDYGYTFGSGTRLTVV.

This chain uses TRBV11-2 with TRBJ2-5; tentatively, D is TRBD1 (5 bases). This CDR3 comprises 12 residues. Looked up from germline, CDR1 is SGHAT and CDR2 is FQNNGV. With 7 bases removed from V and 7 bases from J, the gap between germline ends came to 13 bases. DNA of the CDR3: TGTGCCAGCACAGCCCTCACAGGGACCCAGTACTTC. It translates to CASTALTGTQYF.

The sample holds many counts of this clonotype. This sequence joins TRBV20-1 and TRBJ2-4, with D possibly matching TRBD1 (7 bases). The CDR3 extends over 15 amino acids. Per germline, CDR1 DFQATT and CDR2 SNEGSKA (reference sequence). Trimming removed 6 bases from V and 5 bases from J, with 20 bases in between. Written as DNA, the CDR3 is TGCAGTGCCGCTCCCAACAGGGGAGGCCAAAACATTCAGTACTTC. It encodes CSAAPNRGGQNIQYF.

In its sample, this clonotype was seen a few times. The chain employs TRBV7-9 and TRBJ1-1, with D maybe TRBD1 (5 bases). V gave up 5 bases and J gave up 6 bases, with 25 bases separating them. Looked up from germline, CDR1 is SEHNR and CDR2 is FQNEAQ (reference sequence). CDR3 length: 17 amino acids. CDR3 loop: CASSRGGAGPLYAEAFF. The DNA for the CDR3 is TGTGCCAGCAGCCGGGGGGGAGCCGGGCCCCTTTATGCTGAAGCTTTCTTT.

The chain combines TRBV29-1 with TRBJ2-5, with 10 bases identical to TRBD2. CDR3 length equals 15 residues. Germline V gene data show CDR1 as SQVTM and CDR2 as ANQGSEA. V shed 3 bases and J 2 bases; nucleotides not matched to a gene: 6. CDR3 protein: CSVELAGDVQETQYF. The CDR3 DNA reads as TGCAGCGTTGAGCTAGCGGGGGACGTACAAGAGACCCAGTACTTC.

This chain links TRBV29-1 with TRBJ2-7, with a weak D call TRBD2 (7 bases). CDR3 length: 12 amino acids. The germline gives CDR1 SQVTM, CDR2 ANQGSEA. Trimming stripped 5 bases from V and 2 bases from J, with 10 bases between. The CDR3 protein is CSVWGGPYEQYF. The DNA of the CDR3 is TGCAGCGTTTGGGGGGGGCCCTACGAGCAGTACTTC.

V is TRBV27 and J is TRBJ2-2; D call uncertain. The CDR3 has 13 residues. Germline CDR1 and CDR2: MNHEY and SMNVEV (reference sequence). Between the trimmed V and J ends, which lost 4 bases and 8 bases, there was a span of 11 bases. The CDR3 nucleotides are TGTGCCAGCAGTTACCCCACCTCGGGGGAGCTGTTTTTT. Its protein is CASSYPTSGELFF.

This clonotype was counted a few times. This rearrangement joins TRBV20-1 to TRBJ1-4; tentatively, D is TRBD1 (5 bases). The germline V and J ends were trimmed by 5 bases and 4 bases, with 20 bases remaining between them. Looked up from germline, CDR1 is DFQATT and CDR2 is SNEGSKA (reference sequence). This CDR3 spans 16 amino acids. This CDR3 reads CSAPEIPGRGNEKLFF. The CDR3 bases are TGCAGTGCTCCAGAAATCCCAGGGAGGGGTAATGAAAAACTGTTTTTT.

This clonotype was seen many times. The chain is built from TRBV5-1 and TRBJ2-3, with TRBD2 identical over 8 bases. With V trimmed by 4 bases and J by 1 base, 8 bases remained unmatched. From germline, CDR1 is SGHRS and CDR2 YFSETQ. This CDR3 region has 16 residues. Written as DNA, the CDR3 is TGCGCCAGCAGCGCGCGGGGGGTTCCCCGCACAGATACGCAGTATTTT. It codes for CASSARGVPRTDTQYF.

The chain employs TRBV4-1 and TRBJ2-1; no reliable D call. The CDR3 loop spans 12 amino acids. The V and J ends lost 4 bases and 7 bases respectively, with 8 bases between them. Per the germline V gene, CDR1 is MGHRA and CDR2 is YSYEKL. CDR3 residues: CASSPLGNEQFF. The CDR3, as DNA: TGCGCCAGCAGCCCCTTAGGGAATGAGCAGTTCTTC.

This clonotype was observed many times. The chain has TRBV27 and TRBJ1-6, with D perhaps TRBD1 (6 bases). The length of the CDR3 is 15 residues. Looked up from germline, CDR1 is MNHEY and CDR2 is SMNVEV (reference sequence). Trimming removed 0 bases from V and 10 bases from J, with 13 bases in between. As DNA, the CDR3 is TGTGCCAGCAGTTTATCTATGGGGGGCCGGTCACCCCTCCACTTT. This gives the protein CASSLSMGGRSPLHF.

The J gene is TRBJ1-5, the V gene TRBV19, with TRBD1 matching over 8 bases. The CDR3 contains 16 residues. V lost 3 bases and J lost 3; bases outside the gene matches: 7. Germline-derived CDR1 and CDR2 are LNHDA and SQIVND (reference sequence). For the CDR3, the DNA is TGTGCCAGTAGTATGGTTGGACAGGGTAACAATCAGCCCCAGCATTTT. Translation: CASSMVGQGNNQPQHF.

This clonotype has more than one count but fewer than ten. V gene TRBV7-6 combines with J gene TRBJ2-1; no reliable D call. The CDR3 runs 11 residues. Germline CDR1 is SGHVS and CDR2 is FNYEAQ. Deletions cut 5 bases from V and 10 bases from J, with 9 bases between. CDR3: CASSLQWEQFF. The CDR3 nucleotides read TGTGCCAGCAGCCTGCAATGGGAGCAGTTCTTC.

The chain couples TRBV27 to TRBJ2-3; TRBD1 might be the D (6 bases). V was shortened by 0 bases and J by 2 bases, with 18 bases between the two germline ends. The CDR3 extends over 18 amino acids. CDR1 is MNHEY, CDR2 SMNVEV, per germline (reference sequence). This CDR3 is CASSLSGRQGSPTDTQYF. The CDR3 DNA reads TGTGCCAGCAGTTTATCAGGGCGTCAGGGGAGCCCCACAGATACGCAGTATTTT.

Only a few counts were recorded for this clonotype. The chain uses TRBV10-3 and TRBJ2-1; TRBD2 matches 13 bases. Germline trimming cut 10 bases from V and 4 bases from J; bases unmatched to any gene: 1. Per the germline V gene, CDR1 is ENHRY and CDR2 is SYGVKD. The CDR3 totals 13 residues. The CDR3 loop is CARGLAGYNEQFF. The CDR3 bases are TGTGCCAGGGGACTAGCGGGGTACAATGAGCAGTTCTTC.

Ten or more counts support this clonotype. A junction boundary mismatches the germline segment, possibly from a read error. V is TRBV4-1 and J is TRBJ2-7, with 8 nucleotides matching TRBD1. In germline, CDR1 is MGHRA, CDR2 YSYEKL. The CDR3 has 16 residues. This CDR3 reads CASSHVGQGFSDEQYF. The CDR3 DNA reads as TGCGCCAGCAGCCACGTTGGACAGGGTTTCTCCGACGAGCAGTACTTC.

V is TRBV4-1 and J is TRBJ2-1; 8 bases fit TRBD1. The CDR3 sequence is 16 residues long. Germline CDR1 reads MGHRA; CDR2 reads YSYEKL. With V trimmed by 3 bases and J by 4 bases, 8 bases remained unmatched. The CDR3 DNA is TGCGCCAGCAGCCACCCAGGGGGCGAAGGGTACAATGAGCAGTTCTTC. Residues: CASSHPGGEGYNEQFF.

This clonotype came up a few times. This chain uses TRBV11-2 with TRBJ2-3, with unresolved D. Trimming pared 2 bases from V and 2 bases from J, leaving 8 bases between. The CDR3 runs 14 residues. The germline CDR1 and CDR2 sequences are SGHAT and FQNNGV. In DNA form, the CDR3 reads TGTGCCAGCAGCTTAAAACCTTTCACAGATACGCAGTATTTT. Translated, it gives CASSLKPFTDTQYF.